Listed below are T cell receptor beta chains from one sample, sequenced in a study of breast tumors, draining lymph nodes, adjacent tissues. TCRdb re-called the multiplex PCR reads through MiXCR, storing one row per CDR3 protein. This table has 250,000 or so distinct CDR3 sequences, around 31% appearing once. The sequenced sample consisted of axillary lymph node tissue. Source of these receptors: a female donor with breast cancer. Some clones in this sample may be carry-over from other donors' samples. Each CDR3 is given with its conserved first and last residue. Each record gives: CDR3 DNA, CDR3 protein, D gene, clone size, V gene, J gene. The D gene is left open where the match is weak. Clone size is stated in some rows and not others, as once, few, many or a class when expanded.

cdr3_nt: TGTGCCAGCAGCTTGGAGCAGGGGGCGGACACCGGGGAGCTGTTTTTT
cdr3_aa: CASSLEQGADTGELFF
d_call: TRBD1
clone_size: many
v_call: TRBV5-6
j_call: TRBJ2-2

cdr3_nt: TGTGCTTCGGACAGGTCGGGGGTTGAAGCTTTCTTT
cdr3_aa: CASDRSGVEAFF
d_call: TRBD1
clone_size: few
v_call: TRBV30
j_call: TRBJ1-1

cdr3_nt: TGTGCCACCCGAGGACAGGAGAGCTCCTACGAGCAGTACTTC
cdr3_aa: CATRGQESSYEQYF
d_call: TRBD1
clone_size: few
v_call: TRBV27
j_call: TRBJ2-7

cdr3_nt: TGTGCCAGCAGACGCAGAGGGACTAGCTCCTACAATGAGCAGTTCTTC
cdr3_aa: CASRRRGTSSYNEQFF
d_call: TRBD2
clone_size: many
v_call: TRBV12-3/TRBV12-4
j_call: TRBJ2-1

cdr3_nt: TGTGCTAGCAGCTTATGGGCCTATCTTAATCAGCCCCAGCATTTT
cdr3_aa: CASSLWAYLNQPQHF
d_call: -
clone_size: -
v_call: TRBV7-9
j_call: TRBJ1-5

cdr3_nt: TGTGCCAGCAGCACCAGTGCGGCGGGAGAGGCGCAGTATTTT
cdr3_aa: CASSTSAAGEAQYF
d_call: TRBD2
clone_size: -
v_call: TRBV7-3
j_call: TRBJ2-3

cdr3_nt: TGCAGTGCTAGAGTTACGGGTGAGCAGTTCTTC
cdr3_aa: CSARVTGEQFF
d_call: -
clone_size: many
v_call: TRBV20-1
j_call: TRBJ2-1

cdr3_nt: TGCAGCCAAGATGCCACTCGGTACGGCTACACCTTC
cdr3_aa: CSQDATRYGYTF
d_call: -
clone_size: -
v_call: TRBV29-1
j_call: TRBJ1-2

cdr3_nt: TGTGCCAGCAGCCATGAACTAGCCGTCCGCTACAATGAGCAGTTCTTC
cdr3_aa: CASSHELAVRYNEQFF
d_call: -
clone_size: few
v_call: TRBV3-1
j_call: TRBJ2-1

cdr3_nt: TGTGCCAGCACATGGACAGGTTTGTCGGGCACCGAAGCTTTCTTT
cdr3_aa: CASTWTGLSGTEAFF
d_call: TRBD1
clone_size: -
v_call: TRBV10-3
j_call: TRBJ1-1

cdr3_nt: TGTGCTAGTGGTTTGGGCCGACAAGAGACCCAGTACTTC
cdr3_aa: CASGLGRQETQYF
d_call: -
clone_size: many
v_call: TRBV12-5
j_call: TRBJ2-5

cdr3_nt: TGTGCCATCAGCCCGGGACTAGCGAACACCATATATTTT
cdr3_aa: CAISPGLANTIYF
d_call: -
clone_size: -
v_call: TRBV10-3
j_call: TRBJ1-3

cdr3_nt: TGTGCCAGCAACTTACCTAGGGAGACCCAGTACTTC
cdr3_aa: CASNLPRETQYF
d_call: -
clone_size: many
v_call: TRBV6-6
j_call: TRBJ2-5

cdr3_nt: TGTGCCAGCAGCCAGGGACAGAACTATGGCTACACCTTC
cdr3_aa: CASSQGQNYGYTF
d_call: TRBD1
clone_size: many
v_call: TRBV7-9
j_call: TRBJ1-2

cdr3_nt: TGTGCCAGCAGCTTAGGTGGACCCTCAGATGAAAAACTGTTTTTT
cdr3_aa: CASSLGGPSDEKLFF
d_call: -
clone_size: many
v_call: TRBV7-9
j_call: TRBJ1-4

cdr3_nt: TGTGCCAGTAGTATCCCGGGGGCATACACTGAAGCTTTCTTT
cdr3_aa: CASSIPGAYTEAFF
d_call: -
clone_size: once
v_call: TRBV19
j_call: TRBJ1-1

cdr3_nt: TGTGCCAGCAGCTTTGCCGGGGAGCTGTTTTTT
cdr3_aa: CASSFAGELFF
d_call: -
clone_size: many
v_call: TRBV7-3
j_call: TRBJ2-2

cdr3_nt: TGTGCCAGCAGCCAGCTCTACGAGCAGTACTTC
cdr3_aa: CASSQLYEQYF
d_call: -
clone_size: many
v_call: TRBV3-1
j_call: TRBJ2-7

cdr3_nt: TGTGCCAGCAAGCACCAGAGAACAGGGGCGCTTGGGCCACCCCTCCACTTT
cdr3_aa: CASKHQRTGALGPPLHF
d_call: TRBD1
clone_size: -
v_call: TRBV6-5
j_call: TRBJ1-6

cdr3_nt: TGTGCCAGCAGTTTACGGCAGGGGAACACCGGGGAGCTGTTTTTT
cdr3_aa: CASSLRQGNTGELFF
d_call: -
clone_size: many
v_call: TRBV12-3/TRBV12-4
j_call: TRBJ2-2

cdr3_nt: TGTGCCAGCAGTTACCACAGGGGGCTGGACACCGGGGAGCTGTTTTTT
cdr3_aa: CASSYHRGLDTGELFF
d_call: TRBD1
clone_size: few
v_call: TRBV6-2/TRBV6-3
j_call: TRBJ2-2

cdr3_nt: TGTGCCAGCAGCTTGCCCGGGCCCCCGGGAGATACGCAGTATTTT
cdr3_aa: CASSLPGPPGDTQYF
d_call: -
clone_size: many
v_call: TRBV7-2
j_call: TRBJ2-3

cdr3_nt: TGTGCCAGCTCACCGCGACAGGGTTTGGGCACAGATACGCAGTATTTT
cdr3_aa: CASSPRQGLGTDTQYF
d_call: TRBD1
clone_size: -
v_call: TRBV18
j_call: TRBJ2-3

cdr3_nt: TGTGCCAGCAGTACCCCTTTACAGGGGGCGCATAGCTACACCTTC
cdr3_aa: CASSTPLQGAHSYTF
d_call: TRBD1
clone_size: -
v_call: TRBV24-1
j_call: TRBJ1-2

cdr3_nt: TGTGCCAGCAGCTTAGTGGGGCAGGGTTTACCCCTCCACTTT
cdr3_aa: CASSLVGQGLPLHF
d_call: -
clone_size: many
v_call: TRBV7-9
j_call: TRBJ1-6

cdr3_nt: TGTGCCAGCAGCTTAATGGGACCCGGGACTGAAGCTTTCTTT
cdr3_aa: CASSLMGPGTEAFF
d_call: -
clone_size: -
v_call: TRBV7-2
j_call: TRBJ1-1

cdr3_nt: TGTGCCTGGAGTTCCGCGGAGCCACCCCTCCACTTT
cdr3_aa: CAWSSAEPPLHF
d_call: -
clone_size: -
v_call: TRBV30
j_call: TRBJ1-6

cdr3_nt: TGTGCCATCAGTGAGACTAGCGGGACGAAGTCCCAGTACTTC
cdr3_aa: CAISETSGTKSQYF
d_call: TRBD2
clone_size: -
v_call: TRBV10-3
j_call: TRBJ2-5

cdr3_nt: TGTGCCAGCAGCCGGACTAGTCACGAGCAGTACTTC
cdr3_aa: CASSRTSHEQYF
d_call: TRBD2
clone_size: -
v_call: TRBV3-1
j_call: TRBJ2-7

cdr3_nt: TGCAGCGTCACTGATAGCGGGGGGGCCTTAAGCAGGACCCAGTACTTC
cdr3_aa: CSVTDSGGALSRTQYF
d_call: TRBD2
clone_size: -
v_call: TRBV29-1
j_call: TRBJ2-5

cdr3_nt: TGTGCCACCAGTGTTGGACAGTCAGCTAATGAAAAACTGTTTTTT
cdr3_aa: CATSVGQSANEKLFF
d_call: -
clone_size: many
v_call: TRBV24-1
j_call: TRBJ1-4

cdr3_nt: TGCAGTGCTAGGGCTCCCCGACGACAGGTCCACTATGGCTACACCTTC
cdr3_aa: CSARAPRRQVHYGYTF
d_call: -
clone_size: many
v_call: TRBV20-1
j_call: TRBJ1-2

cdr3_nt: TGTGCCAGCAGTACACCGGGACTAGCGGGCCTCACAGATACGCAGTATTTT
cdr3_aa: CASSTPGLAGLTDTQYF
d_call: TRBD2
clone_size: -
v_call: TRBV7-2
j_call: TRBJ2-3

cdr3_nt: TGTGCCAGCAGCCGGACAGGCAAAGAGACCCAGCATTTT
cdr3_aa: CASSRTGKETQHF
d_call: TRBD1
clone_size: -
v_call: TRBV7-2
j_call: TRBJ1-5

cdr3_nt: TGTGCCAGCAGCTGGGGACAGGGCCCCTACGAGCAGTACTTC
cdr3_aa: CASSWGQGPYEQYF
d_call: TRBD1
clone_size: -
v_call: TRBV7-9
j_call: TRBJ2-7

cdr3_nt: TGTGCCAGCAGTGGGACAGGCGATTCACCCCTCCACTTT
cdr3_aa: CASSGTGDSPLHF
d_call: TRBD1
clone_size: many
v_call: TRBV12-3/TRBV12-4
j_call: TRBJ1-6

cdr3_nt: TGCGCCAGCAGCTTGGGACCTGAGGACACTGAAGCTTTCTTT
cdr3_aa: CASSLGPEDTEAFF
d_call: -
clone_size: -
v_call: TRBV5-1
j_call: TRBJ1-1

cdr3_nt: TGTGCCAGCAGTTCAGTGACCTACGAGCAGTACTTC
cdr3_aa: CASSSVTYEQYF
d_call: -
clone_size: many
v_call: TRBV6-6
j_call: TRBJ2-7

cdr3_nt: TGCGCCAGCAGACTAGCGGGAGAGGAGACCCAGTACTTC
cdr3_aa: CASRLAGEETQYF
d_call: TRBD2
clone_size: many
v_call: TRBV10-2
j_call: TRBJ2-5

cdr3_nt: TGTGCTAGCAGCCTCGGGACTAGCGGGAGAAGCTCCTACAATGAGCAGTTCTTC
cdr3_aa: CASSLGTSGRSSYNEQFF
d_call: TRBD2
clone_size: many
v_call: TRBV7-7
j_call: TRBJ2-1

cdr3_nt: TGTGCCAGCAGCGCCTCGGGGACGGTTAGCCGTAACTATGGCTACACCTTC
cdr3_aa: CASSASGTVSRNYGYTF
d_call: -
clone_size: many
v_call: TRBV9
j_call: TRBJ1-2

cdr3_nt: TGCAGTGCTAGATCGCAGGTCGGTCAGCCCCAGCATTTT
cdr3_aa: CSARSQVGQPQHF
d_call: -
clone_size: -
v_call: TRBV20-1
j_call: TRBJ1-5

cdr3_nt: TGCAGTGCAATCCTAGGGGAGACCCAGTACTTC
cdr3_aa: CSAILGETQYF
d_call: -
clone_size: many
v_call: TRBV20-1
j_call: TRBJ2-5

cdr3_nt: TGTAGTGCTAGCTCGGGACTACAGAACACCGGGGAGCTGTTTTTT
cdr3_aa: CSASSGLQNTGELFF
d_call: TRBD2
clone_size: -
v_call: TRBV20-1
j_call: TRBJ2-2

cdr3_nt: TGTGCCAGCGCAGAAAGGGGTAGCGTTACAGATACGCAGTATTTT
cdr3_aa: CASAERGSVTDTQYF
d_call: -
clone_size: many
v_call: TRBV9
j_call: TRBJ2-3

cdr3_nt: TGTGCCAGCAGCCCAGATCTGATGGGGGGACCCCTCCACTTT
cdr3_aa: CASSPDLMGGPLHF
d_call: -
clone_size: -
v_call: TRBV7-9
j_call: TRBJ1-6

cdr3_nt: TGTGCCAGCAGCCAAGATCCCGGGACGGGTAATGAAAAACTGTTTTTT
cdr3_aa: CASSQDPGTGNEKLFF
d_call: -
clone_size: few
v_call: TRBV3-1
j_call: TRBJ1-4

cdr3_nt: TGTGCCAGCAGCTTCAGCCCGAAAGAGACCCAGTACTTC
cdr3_aa: CASSFSPKETQYF
d_call: -
clone_size: many
v_call: TRBV7-8
j_call: TRBJ2-5

cdr3_nt: TGTGCCAGCAGCTTAGGATGGACAGGGGGTCTCGACGAGCAGTACTTC
cdr3_aa: CASSLGWTGGLDEQYF
d_call: TRBD1
clone_size: many
v_call: TRBV7-6
j_call: TRBJ2-7

cdr3_nt: TGTGCCAGCAGAAAGAGATACGATCAGCCCCAGCATTTT
cdr3_aa: CASRKRYDQPQHF
d_call: -
clone_size: many
v_call: TRBV12-3/TRBV12-4
j_call: TRBJ1-5

cdr3_nt: TGTGCCAGCAGAGACGGACTAGCGGGAGGGGGGCACCAAGAGACCCAGTACTTC
cdr3_aa: CASRDGLAGGGHQETQYF
d_call: TRBD2
clone_size: many
v_call: TRBV4-2
j_call: TRBJ2-5

cdr3_nt: TGTGCCAGCATCCACGGGGCTAGCGGTTACAATGAGCAGTTCTTC
cdr3_aa: CASIHGASGYNEQFF
d_call: TRBD2
clone_size: many
v_call: TRBV12-3/TRBV12-4
j_call: TRBJ2-1

cdr3_nt: TGTGCCATCTCGGGGGCTAGAGACACCGGGGAGCTGTTTTTT
cdr3_aa: CAISGARDTGELFF
d_call: -
clone_size: many
v_call: TRBV10-3
j_call: TRBJ2-2

cdr3_nt: TGTGCCAGCAGCTTACAGGGTTTTTATGGCTACACCTTC
cdr3_aa: CASSLQGFYGYTF
d_call: -
clone_size: many
v_call: TRBV5-4
j_call: TRBJ1-2

cdr3_nt: TGTGCCAGCAGCCCACAGGGTACCGGCACAGATACGCAGTATTTT
cdr3_aa: CASSPQGTGTDTQYF
d_call: -
clone_size: many
v_call: TRBV12-3/TRBV12-4
j_call: TRBJ2-3

cdr3_nt: TGCGCCAGCAGCATACGGACAGGGGCCAACGTCCTGACTTTC
cdr3_aa: CASSIRTGANVLTF
d_call: -
clone_size: -
v_call: TRBV5-1
j_call: TRBJ2-6

cdr3_nt: TGTGCCAGCAGGAGTGGGGGGGATGAAAAACTGTTTTTT
cdr3_aa: CASRSGGDEKLFF
d_call: -
clone_size: many
v_call: TRBV7-6
j_call: TRBJ1-4

cdr3_nt: TGCAGTGCTAAAATGGACAGAGGATCACCCCTCCACTTT
cdr3_aa: CSAKMDRGSPLHF
d_call: -
clone_size: many
v_call: TRBV20-1
j_call: TRBJ1-6

cdr3_nt: TGTGCCAGCAGTCACTTTGGTTCTAGCGGGGACGAGCAGTACTTC
cdr3_aa: CASSHFGSSGDEQYF
d_call: TRBD2
clone_size: -
v_call: TRBV6-2/TRBV6-3
j_call: TRBJ2-7

cdr3_nt: TGTGCCTGTAGTATTCTGGCCGGGGCGCTGGGCACTGAAGCTTTCTTT
cdr3_aa: CACSILAGALGTEAFF
d_call: -
clone_size: -
v_call: TRBV19
j_call: TRBJ1-1